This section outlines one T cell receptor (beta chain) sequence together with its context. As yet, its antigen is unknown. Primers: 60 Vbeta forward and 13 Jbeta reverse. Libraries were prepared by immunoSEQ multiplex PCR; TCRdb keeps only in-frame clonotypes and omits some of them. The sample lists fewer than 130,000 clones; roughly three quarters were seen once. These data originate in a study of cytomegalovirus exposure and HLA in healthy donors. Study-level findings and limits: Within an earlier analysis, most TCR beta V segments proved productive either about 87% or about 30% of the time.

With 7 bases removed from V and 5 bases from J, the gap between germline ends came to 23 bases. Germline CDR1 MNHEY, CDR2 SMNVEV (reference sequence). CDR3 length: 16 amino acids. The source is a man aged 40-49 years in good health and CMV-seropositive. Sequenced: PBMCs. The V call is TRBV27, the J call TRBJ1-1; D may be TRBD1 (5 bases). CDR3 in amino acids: CASKTGTAHPETEAFF. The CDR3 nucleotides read TGTGCCAGCAAAACCGGGACTGCCCACCCGGAGACTGAAGCTTTCTTT.